This TCR beta chain was recorded in a study of radiotherapy plus CTLA-4 blockade in lung cancer. Whole-study context: The study recorded objective responses in around 18% of patients and disease control in 25% to 35%. Whole-study findings and limits: In blood, tumor-derived TCR clones expanded after radiotherapy plus ipilimumab. The authors reported that early blood T cell clone dynamics, with interferon-beta, best predicted response.

Lung cancer patients with chemo-refractory metastatic non-small-cell disease were given focal radiation plus CTLA-4 blockade with ipilimumab. The CDR3 runs to 13 residues. V shed 4 bases and J 6 bases; nucleotides not matched to a gene: 3. Looked up from germline, CDR1 is SGHDT and CDR2 is YYEEEE. Method: immunoSEQ multiplex PCR; TCRdb's copy keeps in-frame clones and lacks some. This sample has 80,000 to 100,000 clones; 82% occur once, and the top ten carry 3% to 3.5%. With respect to this clone: The antigen remains unidentified.

The specimen comprised peripheral blood, sampled from a patient treated with radiotherapy plus ipilimumab. The chain employs TRBV5-6 and TRBJ1-5; 8 positions match TRBD1. This clonotype originated in a human donor with non-small cell lung cancer who had a partial response to radiotherapy plus ipilimumab. The DNA of the CDR3 is TGTGCCAGCAGCACACAGGGGGTTCAGCCCCAGCATTTT. Translating it yields CASSTQGVQPQHF.